What follows are 12 T cell receptor beta chains derived from one specimen sequenced in a study of blood T cell repertoires in COVID-19. Measured with immunoSEQ multiplex PCR; TCRdb has only the in-frame clones, and not every one. This table holds hundreds of thousands of clones, about 91% found once. The specimen sequenced was peripheral blood. All receptors derive from a woman aged 60-75 years with acute or convalescent COVID-19.

The chain combines TRBV18 with TRBJ2-7; 9 bases are a match to TRBD1. The CDR3 spans 15 residues. V gave up 5 bases and J gave up 4 bases; unmatched junction bases: 9. Germline V gene sequence: CDR1 KGHSH, CDR2 LQKENI. DNA of the CDR3: TGTGCCAGCTCATCGGGACAGGGTTTCCTTTACGAGCAGTACTTC. It encodes CASSSGQGFLYEQYF.

This clone was picked up one time. J is TRBJ1-5 and V is TRBV28, with 7 bases fitting TRBD1. There are 13 residues in the CDR3. With V trimmed by 6 bases and J by 6 bases, 5 bases remained unmatched. Germline assignment: CDR1 MDHEN and CDR2 SYDVKM. In DNA, the CDR3 is TGTGCCAGCAGGAAGACAGGGAGTCAGCCCCAGCATTTT. Translated: CASRKTGSQPQHF.

The rearrangement uses TRBV4-3 and TRBJ1-4; 9 bases map to TRBD1. The CDR3 loop spans 16 amino acids. The V segment lost 4 bases and the J segment 4 bases; nucleotides outside the gene matches: 7. Germline CDR1 and CDR2: LGHNA and YSLEER. In DNA, the CDR3 is TGCGCCAGCAGCCTTACTCCGGGACAGGGTAATGAAAAACTGTTTTTT. Its translation is CASSLTPGQGNEKLFF.

This clone was detected once. The chain couples TRBV7-2 to TRBJ2-7; a weak D match, TRBD1 (5 bases). V lost 4 bases, J lost 2 bases, and 15 bases lay in between. From germline, CDR1 is SGHTA and CDR2 FQGNSA. The CDR3 has 15 amino acids. The CDR3 is CASSSSGAGTYEQYF. The CDR3 nucleotides read TGTGCCAGCAGCTCTAGTGGGGCAGGAACCTACGAGCAGTACTTC. Full variable domain (rest looked up from reference TRBV7-2 and TRBJ2-7): GAGVSQSPSNKVTEKGKDVELRCDPISGHTALYWYRQSLGQGLEFLIYFQGNSAPDKSGLPSDRFSAERTGGSVSTLTIQRTQQEDSAVYLCASSSSGAGTYEQYFGPGTRLTVT.

This chain joins TRBV5-5 and TRBJ2-1; 11 bases map to TRBD2. J gave up 7 bases and V 7 bases, and 13 bases lay outside the gene matches. There are 16 residues in the CDR3. The germline gives CDR1 SGHKS, CDR2 YYEKEE (reference sequence). As DNA, the CDR3 is TGTGCCAGCCTCACCTGGGCTAGCGGGGGGAAGAATGAGCAGTTCTTC. Translation: CASLTWASGGKNEQFF. Variable domain in full (rest from reference TRBV5-5 and TRBJ2-1): DAGVTQSPTHLIKTRGQQVTLRCSPISGHKSVSWYQQVLGQGPQFIFQYYEKEERGRGNFPDRFSARQFPNYSSELNVNALLLGDSALYLCASLTWASGGKNEQFFGPGTRLTVL.

This rearrangement joins TRBV24-1 to TRBJ1-2; 12 bases map to TRBD1. The CDR3 totals 17 residues. CDR1 is KGHDR, CDR2 SFDVKD, per germline. V shed 5 bases, J shed 4 bases, and the junction held 10 bases outside the gene matches. CDR3 nucleotide sequence: TGTGCCACCAGTGGCCCCTTTGGGACAGGGGGCAGCTATGGCTACACCTTC. Translation: CATSGPFGTGGSYGYTF.

This clone was picked up one time. The J gene is TRBJ2-6, the V gene TRBV27; D is ambiguous. CDR1 is MNHEY, CDR2 SMNVEV, per germline (reference sequence). With 4 bases removed from V and 0 bases from J, the gap between germline ends came to 7 bases. CDR3 size: 15 residues. In DNA form, the CDR3 reads TGTGCCAGCAGTTACTCAAGCTCTGGGGCCAACGTCCTGACTTTC. The encoded protein is CASSYSSSGANVLTF. Combining the CDR3 with reference TRBV27 and TRBJ2-6 gives the whole variable domain EAQVTQNPRYLITVTGKKLTVTCSQNMNHEYMSWYRQDPGLGLRQIYYSMNVEVTDKGDVPEGYKVSRKEKRNFPLILESPSPNQTSLYFCASSYSSSGANVLTFGAGSRLTVL.

The chain couples TRBV7-8 to TRBJ2-1, with 12 bases lining up with TRBD2. CDR3 length: 15 amino acids. V lost 5 bases to trimming and J lost 4 bases; unmatched junction nucleotides: 3. Germline V gene lookup returns CDR1 SGHVS and CDR2 FQNEAQ. CDR3 residues: CASSLGLAGYNEQFF. The CDR3 DNA sequence: TGTGCCAGCAGCCTCGGACTAGCGGGGTACAATGAGCAGTTCTTC.

J is TRBJ1-5 and V is TRBV7-2; possible D gene TRBD1, 5 bases. CDR3 length: 17 amino acids. CDR1 is SGHTA, CDR2 FQGNSA, per germline. Trimming removed 0 bases from V and 1 base from J, with 13 bases in between. The CDR3 spells CASSLAGTAGSNQPQHF. CDR3 nucleotides: TGTGCCAGCAGCTTAGCAGGGACTGCGGGCAGCAATCAGCCCCAGCATTTT. The full variable domain, rest sourced from reference TRBV7-2 and TRBJ1-5, is GAGVSQSPSNKVTEKGKDVELRCDPISGHTALYWYRQSLGQGLEFLIYFQGNSAPDKSGLPSDRFSAERTGGSVSTLTIQRTQQEDSAVYLCASSLAGTAGSNQPQHFGDGTRLSIL.

This clone was detected a few times. This chain uses TRBV28 with TRBJ1-3, with 10 nucleotides matching TRBD1. Unmatched junction bases numbered 5, after V lost 5 bases and J lost 7 bases. Germline V gene lookup returns CDR1 MDHEN and CDR2 SYDVKM. This CDR3 contains 14 residues. The chain's CDR3 is CASSRQGARNTIYF. CDR3 sequence (DNA): TGTGCCAGCAGTAGACAGGGGGCGCGTAACACCATATATTTT.

This CDR3 reads CASKRLAGRTDTQYF. CDR3 bases: TGTGCCAGCAAACGACTAGCGGGCCGCACAGATACGCAGTATTTT. The chain has TRBV2 and TRBJ2-3; the match to TRBD2 covers 10 bases. CDR1 is SNHLY, CDR2 FYNNEI, per germline. V dropped 7 bases and J dropped 1; count of bases not matched to a gene: 5. The CDR3 is 15 amino acids.

This rearrangement joins TRBV3-1 (or the pseudogene TRBV3-2) to TRBJ2-7, with D perhaps TRBD1 (6 bases). CDR1 is LGHDT and CDR2 is YNNKEL in the germline V gene (reference sequence). The CDR3 spans 16 residues. V was trimmed by 3 bases and J by 0 bases, leaving 15 bases between them. The CDR3 loop is CASSQAPPDSSYEQYF. CDR3 DNA sequence: TGTGCCAGCAGCCAGGCCCCGCCGGACAGCTCCTACGAGCAGTACTTC.